The 18 T cell receptor beta chains presented below share a single source sample, sequenced in a study of blood T cells in healthy people across ages. Together with a sample-barcoded 5' primer, a J-beta primer mix was included in a second PCR lasting roughly 6 to 12 cycles. TCRdb processed the 5' RACE reads anew with MiXCR; each CDR3 protein has one entry. The sample holds about 680,000 distinct CDR3 sequences, over 45% seen once. Sequencing was carried out using blood. These receptor sequences come from a woman in her sixties or seventies in good health.

This clonotype was counted between two and nine times. A much larger clonotype is one base distant, so this may be a read error. The V call is TRBV5-6, the J call TRBJ2-3; TRBD1 is a possible D gene (6 bases). Germline V gene data show CDR1 as SGHDT and CDR2 as YYEEEE. The CDR3 consists of 16 residues. CDR3 in DNA: TGTGCCAGCAGCTTGGAGAAGAGGGACACCACAGGTACGCAGTATTTT. Protein sequence: CASSLEKRDTTGTQYF.

The genes are TRBV20-1 and TRBJ1-6; tentatively, D is TRBD1 (5 bases). The V end was cut by 2 bases, the J end by 10 bases, with 18 bases between. Germline V CDR1 and CDR2: DFQATT, SNEGSKA (reference sequence). This CDR3 is 15 amino acids long. The CDR3 coding sequence is TGCAGTGCTAGACCATCTGCCGGGACCTACTCACCCCTCCACTTT. This gives the protein CSARPSAGTYSPLHF.

The chain links TRBV7-6 to TRBJ1-1, with D uncertain. Looked up from germline, CDR1 is SGHVS and CDR2 is FNYEAQ. The CDR3 extends over 15 amino acids. Trimming removed 4 bases at V and 2 bases at J, with 14 bases between. The DNA for the CDR3 is TGTGCCAGCAGCTACGGGGAAAGGGTCAACACTGAAGCTTTCTTT. Translating it yields CASSYGERVNTEAFF. The variable domain in full, with the rest retrieved from reference TRBV7-6 and TRBJ1-1, is GAGVSQSPRYKVTKRGQDVALRCDPISGHVSLYWYRQALGQGPEFLTYFNYEAQQDKSGLPNDRFSAERPEGSISTLTIQRTEQRDSAMYRCASSYGERVNTEAFFGQGTRLTVV.

This clonotype came up many times. The chain has TRBV7-2 and TRBJ2-1, with D uncertain. V was trimmed by 1 base and J by 0 bases, leaving 13 bases between them. Germline loops: CDR1 SGHTA, CDR2 FQGNSA. This CDR3 comprises 17 residues. CDR3 sequence (DNA): TGTGCCAGCAGCTTAGATCCGCCGACCAGCTCCTACAATGAGCAGTTCTTC. Translated, it gives CASSLDPPTSSYNEQFF.

In this sample, this clonotype turned up once. The chain employs TRBV20-1 and TRBJ1-2; D ambiguous. From germline, CDR1 is DFQATT and CDR2 SNEGSKA (reference sequence). The CDR3 totals 13 residues. V was trimmed by 0 bases and J by 8 bases, leaving 13 bases between them. The CDR3: CSARDSDHGGYTF. Written as DNA, the CDR3 is TGCAGTGCTAGAGATTCGGACCACGGAGGCTACACCTTC.

This clonotype was observed a single time. This chain connects TRBV24-1 to TRBJ2-1, with a tentative D call TRBD2 (6 bases). CDR1 and CDR2 (germline): KGHDR, SFDVKD. CDR3 size: 13 residues. Trimming pared 5 bases from V and 7 bases from J, leaving 11 bases between. CDR3 in DNA: TGTGCCACCAGTGGAGGAAGCGGGAATGAGCAGTTCTTC. It translates to CATSGGSGNEQFF.

The rearrangement links TRBV12-3 or TRBV12-4 to TRBJ2-5; maybe TRBD2 (5 bases). This CDR3 is 13 amino acids long. Trimming cost V 6 bases and J 2 bases, with 10 bases left between them. The CDR3 sequence is CASRLAPQETQYF. CDR3 nucleotide sequence: TGTGCCAGCAGGCTAGCCCCTCAAGAGACCCAGTACTTC.

The gene calls are TRBV27 and TRBJ2-7; weak D call: TRBD1 (5 bases). This CDR3 comprises 17 residues. Germline V gives CDR1 MNHEY, CDR2 SMNVEV (reference sequence). V lost 3 bases and J lost 2, with 20 bases in between. CDR3 loop: CASSFIVDRRYPYEQYF. CDR3 nucleotides: TGTGCCAGCAGTTTTATAGTAGACAGAAGGTACCCCTACGAGCAGTACTTC.

The chain carries TRBV12-3 or TRBV12-4 and TRBJ2-1; D not resolved. Trimming left V 11 bases short and J 2 bases short, with 16 bases between. The CDR3 loop spans 14 amino acids. The DNA of the CDR3 is TGTGCCGGCCTAAGAGGCGGAACCTACAATGAGCAGTTCTTC. Translation gives CAGLRGGTYNEQFF.

The table lists this clonotype with a few counts. The V gene is TRBV25-1, the J gene TRBJ1-4; TRBD1 matches at 7 bases. J gave up 8 bases and V 5 bases, and 5 bases lay outside the gene matches. CDR3 length: 13 residues. The germline V gene encodes CDR1 MGHDK and CDR2 SYGVNS. The CDR3 DNA reads as TGTGCCAGCAGTATTTCAGGGGGGGAAAAACTGTTTTTT. It codes for CASSISGGEKLFF.

The rearrangement links TRBV18 to TRBJ2-5; D is unclear. CDR3 length: 13 amino acids. Germline assignment: CDR1 KGHSH and CDR2 LQKENI. With 6 bases removed from V and 2 bases from J, the gap between germline ends came to 10 bases. The CDR3 DNA follows: TGTGCCAGCTCTCCGCAGGCTCAAGAGACCCAGTACTTC. Protein: CASSPQAQETQYF.

This chain uses TRBV6-2 or TRBV6-3 with TRBJ2-7; 8 nucleotides agree with TRBD1. The J call is doubtful: the DNA matches TRBJ2-5 better. CDR1 and CDR2 from the germline V gene are MNHEY and SVGEGT. The CDR3 covers 13 residues. This CDR3 is CASGTGTGETQYF. The CDR3, as DNA: TGTGCCAGCGGAACCGGGACAGGAGAGACCCAGTACTTC.

CDR3 nucleotides: TGTGCCAGCAGCCTCGGGACCCATCAAGAGACCCAGTACTTC. Residues: CASSLGTHQETQYF. The V gene is TRBV7-2, the J gene TRBJ2-5; D tentatively fits TRBD1 or TRBD2 (5 bases each). Germline values: CDR1 SGHTA, CDR2 FQGNSA. The V end lost 5 bases, the J end lost 2 bases, and 12 bases lay between the germline ends. This CDR3 contains 14 residues.

The chain employs TRBV10-3 and TRBJ2-5; D unclear. Deletions cut 2 bases from V and 1 base from J, with 8 bases between. Germline V gene data show CDR1 as ENHRY and CDR2 as SYGVKD. There are 14 residues in the CDR3. DNA for the CDR3: TGTGCCATCAGTGAGCAGGCAGGCCAAGAGACCCAGTACTTC. Translating gives CAISEQAGQETQYF.

This clonotype came up a few times. This chain links TRBV20-1 with TRBJ2-7; 12 bases are a match to TRBD1. The CDR3 runs to 15 residues. Germline lookup yields CDR1 DFQATT and CDR2 SNEGSKA (reference sequence). J gave up 6 bases and V 1 base, and 7 bases lay outside the gene matches. In DNA form, the CDR3 reads TGCAGTGCTAGAGGTGGGACAGGGGGCTTTCGCGAGCAGTACTTC. It yields the protein CSARGGTGGFREQYF.

A few counts support this clonotype. The V and J genes are TRBV20-1 and TRBJ2-1; the match to TRBD2 covers 10 bases. The CDR3 is 16 residues long. V dropped 2 bases and J dropped 4; count of bases not matched to a gene: 8. In germline, CDR1 is DFQATT, CDR2 SNEGSKA (reference sequence). In DNA, the CDR3 is TGCAGTGCTAGAAAGACTAGCGGGTCTTATTACAATGAGCAGTTCTTC. It yields the protein CSARKTSGSYYNEQFF.

The chain carries TRBV7-8 and TRBJ2-7; a weak D match, TRBD2 (6 bases). The DNA end is a closer match to TRBJ2-4, so the J assignment may be wrong. The germline gives CDR1 SGHVS, CDR2 FQNEAQ. The CDR3 has 16 amino acids. DNA of the CDR3: TGTGCCAGCAACTCCCCGGGGCGTCCCGAGGGAGGCATTCAGTACTTC. It yields the protein CASNSPGRPEGGIQYF.

This clonotype was detected only a few times. This rearrangement joins TRBV20-1 to TRBJ2-1; TRBD2 might be the D (5 bases). CDR3 length: 14 residues. Trimming took 0 bases from V and 13 from J, leaving 19 bases between them. Germline V gives CDR1 DFQATT, CDR2 SNEGSKA (reference sequence). CDR3 in amino acids: CSARDKRRGPSQFF. CDR3 nucleotides: TGCAGTGCTAGAGATAAGCGGAGAGGCCCTAGTCAGTTCTTC.